This TCR beta chain stems from a study of a mutant IDH1 vaccine in newly diagnosed glioma. The sample's time point: baseline, week 1 (first vaccination visit). Treatment of the sample: pre-vaccination baseline after standard-of-care therapy. The CDR3 is 15 amino acids. Looked up from germline, CDR1 is SGHRS and CDR2 is YFSETQ. The V and J ends lost 4 bases and 5 bases respectively, with 16 bases between them. Produced via immunoSEQ multiplex PCR; TCRdb's table is partial and in-frame only. The sample has about 92,000 clones, 83% seen once. Source: PBMCs, taken from a glioma patient treated with radiotherapy, temozolomide or both. The receptor's source is a woman in her forties or fifties with glioma. The V and J genes are TRBV5-1 and TRBJ2-1, with TRBD1 as a possible D gene (6 bases). CDR3 nucleotides: TGCGCCAGCAGCCCCGGGACACCTTCACACAATGAGCAGTTCTTC. Translation gives CASSPGTPSHNEQFF.